The present T cell receptor beta chain was sequenced within a study of glioma-infiltrating T cells after dendritic cell vaccination (dated by TCRdb to the mid-2010s). General notes on the study: The cohort included around 15 glioblastoma patients drawn from Phase I and II dendritic cell vaccination trials, of whom 9 were newly diagnosed and 6 had recurrent disease. The vaccine consisted of monocyte-derived dendritic cells cultured seven to eight days with IL-4 and GM-CSF, then pulsed overnight with autologous tumor lysate. Three intradermal dendritic cell vaccine injections were administered to patients at biweekly intervals in the arm below the axilla. Between 2003 and 2012, the patients were given dendritic cell vaccination pulsed with autologous tumor lysate. Deep sequencing of TCR beta CDR3 regions was used to quantify tumor-infiltrating lymphocyte content and compare tumor and blood repertoires in dendritic cell-vaccinated glioblastoma patients. Survival after dendritic cell vaccination was correlated with TCR sequencing metrics such as TIL content and the overlap between tumor and blood repertoires. Study-wide findings and limitations: The response model built on TCR overlap across three groups was characterized as speculative, with prospective validation still needed. The cohort was small and heterogeneous, few patients had complete blood and tumor sets, and even fewer had initial-recurrent tumor pairs. No direct relationship between TCR clonality and survival was found, suggesting a diverse polyclonal response may matter. After dendritic cell vaccination, a higher estimated pretreatment TIL content predicted longer time to progression and longer overall survival.

The germline V gene yields KGHSH for CDR1 and LQKENI for CDR2. V gives up 5 bases and J gives up 0 bases, and the segment between their germline ends measures 16 bases. The CDR3 sequence holds 16 residues, the cysteine and phenylalanine included. Only CDR3 DNA is held: 48 bases, read in frame from base 1. Patients were selected on the basis of adequate residual fresh-frozen tumor tissue and more than two years of available survival data. None of the glioblastoma patients carried an isocitrate dehydrogenase mutation, although molecular status otherwise varied. PBMC were collected before vaccination, two weeks after the third vaccination, and at tumor progression when it occurred. Genomic DNA was extracted with the Qiagen DNeasy Blood extraction Kit. Concerning this clone: The specificity of this receptor is unknown. Base qualities were left out, and no much larger clone turns up one base away.

Using the immunoSEQ assay, TCRB CDR3 regions were amplified from around 2 micrograms of genomic DNA, or from all available DNA when less than that was on hand. For multiplex PCR, 60 forward primers for TCR V beta segments and 13 reverse primers for J beta segments were used. Synthetic control templates were spiked into each sample at limiting dilution to estimate reads per starting template. Reads of 87 bp were generated by sequencing on the Illumina HiSeq System. The original methods were these. PCR and sequencing errors were removed by a nearest neighbor algorithm that merged closely related sequences. TCR overlap was measured as the percentage of unique tumor TCR beta sequences that were also present in the peripheral blood of the same patient. Drawn from immuneACCESS, this table holds only the in-frame rearrangements with V and J called that TCRdb kept. Clones are partly lost; checked studies trace under half to an unresolved V gene and leave the rest unexplained. The DNA gave D and trimming, while V, J and clone size come from that table. The sample table lists over 55,000 clones, 65% to 90% of them with a count of one. The ten largest clones represent approximately 7.9% of the sample.

Rearrangement joined TRBV18 to TRBJ1-1; TRBD1 is a weak D gene call, 5 bases matching. This receptor was identified in a human donor with glioblastoma. The specimen comprised blood, sampled before dendritic cell vaccination. The CDR3 region: CASSTRAGELNTEAFF. The nucleotide sequence is given as TGTGCCAGCTCAACCAGGGCAGGAGAATTGAACACTGAAGCTTTCTTT. Beyond the CDR3, the reference TRBV18 and TRBJ1-1 genes provide the residues; the full variable domain reads: NAGVMQNPRHLVRRRGQEARLRCSPMKGHSHVYWYRQLPEEGLKFMVYLQKENIIDESGMPKERFSAEFPKEGPSILRIQQVVRGDSAAYFCASSTRAGELNTEAFFGQGTRLTVV.